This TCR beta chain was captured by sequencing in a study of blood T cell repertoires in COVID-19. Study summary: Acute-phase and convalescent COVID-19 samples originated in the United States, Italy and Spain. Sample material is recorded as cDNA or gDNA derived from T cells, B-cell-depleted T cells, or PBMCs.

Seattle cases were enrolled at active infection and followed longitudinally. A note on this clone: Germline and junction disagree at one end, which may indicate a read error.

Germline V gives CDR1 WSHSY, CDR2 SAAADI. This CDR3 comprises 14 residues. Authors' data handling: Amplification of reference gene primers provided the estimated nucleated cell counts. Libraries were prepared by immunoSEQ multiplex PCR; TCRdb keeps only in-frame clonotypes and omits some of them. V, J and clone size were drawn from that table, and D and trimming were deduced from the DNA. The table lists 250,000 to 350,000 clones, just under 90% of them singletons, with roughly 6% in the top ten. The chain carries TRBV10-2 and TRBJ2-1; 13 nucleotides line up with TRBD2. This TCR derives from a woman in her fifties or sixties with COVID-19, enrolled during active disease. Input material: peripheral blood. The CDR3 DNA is TGCGCCAGCAGTTCCGGGACTAGCGGGACCCGCAGGCTCTTC. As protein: CASSSGTSGTRRLF.